This TCR beta chain emerged from a study of T cells in Graves' hyperthyroidism and ophthalmopathy (dated by TCRdb to about 2019). Regarding the research as a whole: Peripheral blood was collected at initial diagnosis, before any treatment. To identify distinguishing TCR V-J signatures, a discovery cohort of around 100 patients was used, comprising some 43 with Graves' ophthalmopathy and about 59 with stable Graves' hyperthyroidism. Prospective prediction of ophthalmopathy was tested in an independent validation cohort consisting of 18 to 20 hyperthyroidism patients and around 16 patients who later progressed to ophthalmopathy. For training and testing, the 80 to 100 patients in the discovery cohort were randomly divided in a 7:3 ratio. In addition, the study compared T-cell repertoires in thyroid tissue and in blood from about 6 Graves' hyperthyroidism patients. Once sampling was done, hyperthyroidism patients were given methimazole at a starting dose of 30 mg daily, whereas ophthalmopathy patients were given high-dose intravenous methylprednisolone. TCR Vbeta CDR3 sequencing of 120 to 150 peripheral blood samples (over 40 ophthalmopathy, approximately 80 hyperthyroidism and approximately 17 progressor patients) is reported in the paper.

This clonotype has a count of ten or more. This receptor's antigen is unknown. Qualities for individual bases were not recorded, and no much larger clone is one base off. A patient counted as having stable Graves' hyperthyroidism if no progression to ophthalmopathy occurred over 18 months of follow-up. The hyperthyroidism patients were between 18 and 65 years old and newly diagnosed, with a disease duration of less than 2 months. Any patient with an uncontrolled infection, another autoimmune disease, pregnancy or lactation was excluded. Diagnoses relied on clinical symptoms, serum thyroxine and TRAb, thyroid ultrasound and orbital computed tomography. Ficoll-Paque density gradient centrifugation was used to isolate PBMCs from about 9.4 ml of fresh peripheral blood. Trizol reagent was used to extract total RNA, and RNA quality was then checked on an Agilent 2100 Bioanalyzer. Study-wide findings and limitations: Most expanded thyroid clonotypes (frequency above 0.001) were also detected in blood, suggesting blood repertoires may reflect thyroid immune responses. Ophthalmopathy was separated from stable hyperthyroidism by a 13 V-J signature model, with around 90% sensitivity and 81% to 82% specificity obtained in cross-validation and 80%/75% obtained in testing. Sample size was not statistically predetermined, and blinding of investigators to group allocation was not performed. During validation, the model predicted progression to ophthalmopathy a median of about 6.3 months ahead of onset, with almost 71% sensitivity and less than 85% specificity.

The CDR3 measures 13 amino acids from cysteine to phenylalanine. Here the CDR3 DNA is all that survives: 39 bases in frame from base 1. Trimming takes 7 bases from V and 4 bases from J, and the germline ends sit 15 bases apart. According to the germline V gene, CDR1 reads SGHRS and CDR2 reads YFSETQ. Amplification of TCR beta CDR3 regions was carried out from RNA transcripts. The first round of RT-PCR for the TCR CDR3 was performed with the HTBI primer set and the Qiagen OneStep RT-PCR kit. The libraries were constructed in a second round of multiplex PCR and then size-selected and purified. Paired-end sequencing of the libraries was performed with 100 bp reads on an Illumina HiSeq2000. Per the authors' processing: Raw data were processed with SOAPnuke, discarding reads with adapters, uncalled bases, mean Phred below 15, or no exact constant-primer or identifier match. High-quality paired reads were merged using COPE v1.2.5, and each unique nucleotide sequence was defined as a clonotype. MiTCR v1.1 was used to align clonotypes to the IMGT TRBV, TRBD and TRBJ reference segments. Only V-J combinations with frequency above 0.0001, covering roughly 99% of repertoires, were analysed. A TCS score was defined as the ratio of F50 (clonal expansion) to E x V (chaos), with BLOSUM62-based TCRdist applied between CDR3 peptides within each V-J. Welch's t-statistics and random forest reduced 500 to 550 V-J features to 10 to 15, which were used in a naive Bayes classifier (R e1071). TCRdb itself trimmed the public reads at Q25 with fastp, ran MiXCR and retained productive beta chains. CDR3 protein sequences are deduplicated, and each keeps its most common genes and DNA. None of the V and J calls come from the authors' own analysis; TCRdb made them. The sample has a few hundred thousand distinct CDR3 sequences on record, roughly 21% of them singletons. The ten largest clones take up around half of the sample.

The rearranged segments are TRBV5-1 and TRBJ2-7; matching of 6 bases hints at TRBD1 as the D gene. This clonotype originated in a woman in her fifties or sixties with Graves' hyperthyroidism. What was sequenced was blood. The CDR3 reads CASGTGTLYEQYF. The nucleotide sequence reads as follows: TGCGCCAGCGGTACCGGGACACTTTACGAGCAGTACTTC.